Shown below are 7 T cell receptor beta chains from a single sample sequenced in a study of long-term antiretroviral therapy in people with HIV. The assay, immunoSEQ v3.0, was run at survey level. Produced via immunoSEQ multiplex PCR; TCRdb's table is partial and in-frame only. This sample has some 25,000 clones, with about 82% found just once. Sequenced material: unsorted PBMCs, taken 3 years after starting antiretroviral therapy. All receptors come from a man aged 35-49 years with HIV.

The chain is built from TRBV28 and TRBJ2-1; D not certain. Trimming left V 5 bases short and J 4 bases short, with 9 bases between. This CDR3 spans 13 amino acids. CDR1 MDHEN and CDR2 SYDVKM come from the germline V gene. CDR3 region: CASSVTEYNEQFF. CDR3 coding DNA: TGTGCCAGCAGTGTGACGGAGTACAATGAGCAGTTCTTC.

The gene calls are TRBV9 and TRBJ1-3, with D uncertain. Trimming left V 3 bases short and J 5 bases short, with 12 bases between. CDR1 is SGDLS, CDR2 YYNGEE, per germline. CDR3 length: 14 amino acids. The DNA of the CDR3 is TGTGCCAGCAGCGCCCCTGGAGGTCGAAACACCATATATTTT. Its translation: CASSAPGGRNTIYF. The full variable domain, rest sourced from reference TRBV9 and TRBJ1-3, is DSGVTQTPKHLITATGQRVTLRCSPRSGDLSVYWYQQSLDQGLQFLIQYYNGEERAKGNILERFSAQQFPDLHSELNLSSLELGDSALYFCASSAPGGRNTIYFGEGSWLTVV.

This chain joins TRBV19 and TRBJ2-3; D might be TRBD1 (5 bases). V lost 3 bases, J lost 5 bases, and 15 bases lay in between. The CDR3 contains 15 residues. Per the germline V gene, CDR1 is LNHDA and CDR2 is SQIVND (reference sequence). This CDR3 is CASSMTAYLGDTQYF. The CDR3 nucleotides are TGTGCCAGTAGTATGACAGCGTACCTGGGAGATACGCAGTATTTT. Looking up the rest from reference TRBV19 and TRBJ2-3 gives the full variable domain: DGGITQSPKYLFRKEGQNVTLSCEQNLNHDAMYWYRQDPGQGLRLIYYSQIVNDFQKGDIAEGYSVSREKKESFPLTVTSAQKNPTAFYLCASSMTAYLGDTQYFGPGTRLTVL.

The rearrangement uses TRBV11-2 and TRBJ1-3, with D possibly TRBD1 on 5 matching bases. CDR3 length: 16 residues. Germline assignment: CDR1 SGHAT and CDR2 FQNNGV. V shed 5 bases and J shed 0 bases, with 14 bases lying between them. The CDR3 nucleotides read TGTGCCAGCAGCGAAGGCCCAGGGTACTCTGGAAACACCATATATTTT. Translated, it gives CASSEGPGYSGNTIYF. Using reference TRBV11-2 and TRBJ1-3 for the parts outside the CDR3, the full variable domain is EAGVAQSPRYKIIEKRQSVAFWCNPISGHATLYWYQQILGQGPKLLIQFQNNGVVDDSQLPKDRFSAERLKGVDSTLKIQPAKLEDSAVYLCASSEGPGYSGNTIYFGEGSWLTVV.

This chain uses TRBV9 with TRBJ2-7; 9 bases fit TRBD2. After removal of 0 bases from V and 6 bases from J, the junction contained 4 bases not matched to a gene. The germline V gene has CDR1 SGDLS and CDR2 YYNGEE. The CDR3 is 14 amino acids. CDR3 DNA sequence: TGTGCCAGCAGCGTAGCTAGCGGGATCCGCGAGCAGTACTTC. Amino acid sequence: CASSVASGIREQYF.

The chain carries TRBV5-6 and TRBJ2-7, with D possibly being TRBD1 (5 bases). This CDR3 spans 13 amino acids. CDR1 is SGHDT, CDR2 YYEEEE, per germline. V lost 2 bases and J 3 bases, leaving 9 bases between the germline ends. CDR3 in amino acids: CASSLEDNYEQYF. CDR3 DNA sequence: TGTGCCAGCAGCTTAGAGGACAACTACGAGCAGTACTTC.

The chain recombines TRBV29-1 with TRBJ1-1; D is uncertain. V lost 3 bases to trimming and J lost 4 bases, with 9 bases between them. This CDR3 is built from 12 residues. Germline values: CDR1 SQVTM, CDR2 ANQGSEA. CDR3 loop: CSVDAGSTEAFF. The DNA for the CDR3 is TGCAGCGTTGACGCGGGTTCCACTGAAGCTTTCTTT.